These T cell receptor beta chains were read from a single sample in a study of T cells in Graves' hyperthyroidism and ophthalmopathy. From the multiplex PCR reads, TCRdb called clonotypes with MiXCR, one entry per CDR3 protein. Among hundreds of thousands of distinct CDR3 sequences listed, around 20% were seen once. Sequencing input: blood. The receptor source for this set is a woman between 50 and 59 years old with Graves' hyperthyroidism that later progressed to Graves' ophthalmopathy. Both conserved end residues are part of each CDR3. The order of the fields is V gene, D gene, clone size, J gene, CDR3 protein, CDR3 DNA. D genes are given only for firm matches. Not every row has a clone size; where given, it reads once, few, many or a size class.

>TRBV30|-|-|TRBJ1-3
CAWNGGVGNTIYF
TGTGCCTGGAACGGGGGGGTTGGAAACACCATATATTTT
>TRBV7-9|-|many|TRBJ1-4
CASSSTGIGEKLFF
TGTGCCAGCAGCTCAACAGGGATCGGGGAAAAACTGTTTTTT
>TRBV27|-|many|TRBJ2-7
CASSLREASAAEQYF
TGTGCCAGCAGTTTAAGGGAGGCTAGCGCCGCCGAGCAGTACTTC
>TRBV7-6|-|-|TRBJ2-2
CASSPPQGRMAGELFF
TGTGCCAGCAGCCCTCCCCAGGGCAGGATGGCCGGGGAGCTGTTTTTT
>TRBV3-1|TRBD1|-|TRBJ2-1
CASSHGTEYNEQFF
TGTGCCAGCAGCCATGGGACAGAATACAATGAGCAGTTCTTC
>TRBV4-1|TRBD1|-|TRBJ2-6
CASSLPPGQGSSGANVLTF
TGCGCCAGCAGCCTCCCTCCGGGACAGGGAAGCTCTGGGGCCAACGTCCTGACTTTC
>TRBV29-1|TRBD1|once|TRBJ2-2
CSVEDEFGQGAVGELFF
TGCAGCGTTGAAGATGAGTTCGGACAGGGGGCGGTCGGGGAGCTGTTTTTT
>TRBV6-1|-|few|TRBJ2-7
CASIQTRGYEQYF
TGTGCCAGCATCCAAACCCGGGGCTACGAGCAGTACTTC
>TRBV24-1|-|few|TRBJ2-1
CATSDLLQGNEQFF
TGTGCCACCAGTGATTTGTTACAGGGCAATGAGCAGTTCTTC
>TRBV10-3|-|many|TRBJ2-5
CAISDNRGGETQYF
TGTGCCATCAGTGATAACAGGGGGGGAGAGACCCAGTACTTC
>TRBV5-1|TRBD2|-|TRBJ2-7
CASSLDLAGNGGEQYF
TGCGCCAGCAGCTTGGACCTAGCGGGGAACGGCGGCGAGCAGTACTTC
>TRBV5-6|-|-|TRBJ1-2
CASSLEMAPNYGYTF
TGTGCCAGCAGCTTGGAAATGGCCCCGAACTATGGCTACACCTTC
>TRBV5-5|-|many|TRBJ2-1
CASSLERESYNEQFF
TGTGCCAGCAGCTTGGAACGGGAAAGCTACAATGAGCAGTTCTTC